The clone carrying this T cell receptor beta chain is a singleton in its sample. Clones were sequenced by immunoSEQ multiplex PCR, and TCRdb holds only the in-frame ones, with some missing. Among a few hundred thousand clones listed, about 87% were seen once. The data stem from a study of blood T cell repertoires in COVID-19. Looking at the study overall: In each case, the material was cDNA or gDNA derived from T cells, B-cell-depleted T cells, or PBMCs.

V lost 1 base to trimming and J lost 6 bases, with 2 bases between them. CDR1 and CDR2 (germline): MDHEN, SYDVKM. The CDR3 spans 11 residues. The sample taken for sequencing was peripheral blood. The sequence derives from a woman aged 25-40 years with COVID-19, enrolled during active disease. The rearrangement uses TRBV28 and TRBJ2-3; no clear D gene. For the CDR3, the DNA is TGTGCCAGCAGTTTATCGGATACGCAGTATTTT. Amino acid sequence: CASSLSDTQYF.